This is a list of T cell receptor beta chains from one sample in a study of response to subunit inactivated influenza vaccine. TCRdb passed the RT-PCR reads through MiXCR, listing each CDR3 protein once. The sample holds fewer than 600,000 distinct CDR3 sequences, more than 7% seen once. Material: PBMCs from blood, obtained around 25 months after vaccination. The receptors derive from a man between 50 and 69 years old who received an inactivated influenza vaccine. The CDR3 runs from the conserved cysteine through the conserved F or W. D genes are given only for firm matches. Clone size appears in some rows only: once, few, many, or a class for an expanded clone.

NA	TRBJ2-5	TRBV15	NA	TGTGCCACCAGCAGAGGGGGGCCGGAGACCCAGTACTTC	CATSRGGPETQYF
NA	TRBJ2-5	TRBV14	TRBD2	TGTGCCAGCAGCCAGGGACTAGCGGGGATTGGGGAGACCCAGTACTTC	CASSQGLAGIGETQYF
NA	TRBJ1-5	TRBV20-1	TRBD1	TGCAGTGTCAATTCCGGGACAGGGGGCTCCCGCAATCAGCCCCAGCATTTT	CSVNSGTGGSRNQPQHF
NA	TRBJ2-7	TRBV27	TRBD1	TGTGCCAGCAGTTTCAACCTCGGACAGGGGGAACAGAACTTC	CASSFNLGQGEQNF
many	TRBJ2-7	TRBV29-1	TRBD1	TGCAGCGTCGAAATCAGGGACAGAAGCTCCTACGAGCAGTACTTC	CSVEIRDRSSYEQYF
few	TRBJ1-5	TRBV18	NA	TGTGCCAGCTCACCCGGGACACAAAATCAGCCCCAGCATTTT	CASSPGTQNQPQHF
few	TRBJ1-5	TRBV12-3/TRBV12-4	TRBD1	TGTGCCAGCAGTTTCGGACAGGGCGGCAATCAGCCCCAGCATTTT	CASSFGQGGNQPQHF
many	TRBJ2-1	TRBV18	TRBD2	TGTGCCAGCGCGATACAGCGGGGTGAGCAGTTCTTC	CASAIQRGEQFF
many	TRBJ2-1	TRBV12-3/TRBV12-4	NA	TGTGCCAGCATCCTAGCAGGGACCCATGAGCAGTTCTTC	CASILAGTHEQFF
few	TRBJ1-4	TRBV15	NA	TGTGCCACCAGCAATACTGAGGGACGGCGTTTGAATGAAAAACTGTTTTTT	CATSNTEGRRLNEKLFF
few	TRBJ2-2	TRBV12-3/TRBV12-4	NA	TGTGCCAGCAGTTTAATGATGTCGGGGTCGAGGGAGCTGTTTTTT	CASSLMMSGSRELFF
many	TRBJ2-7	TRBV7-2	TRBD1	TGTGCCAGCAGCCCGAGGACAGGGCTCTCCTCCTACGAGCAGTACTTC	CASSPRTGLSSYEQYF
NA	TRBJ1-5	TRBV5-1	TRBD1	TGCGCCAGCAGCGGGGGGACAGGTCAGCCCCAGCATTTT	CASSGGTGQPQHF
few	TRBJ2-3	TRBV11-3	TRBD2	TGTGCCAGCAGTCAACGGGGGGAGGGCACAGATACGCAGTATTTT	CASSQRGEGTDTQYF
few	TRBJ2-7	TRBV4-3	TRBD2	TGCGCCAGCAGCCAAGGGACTAGCGGGAACCCCTACGAGCAGTACTTC	CASSQGTSGNPYEQYF
many	TRBJ2-2	TRBV20-1	NA	TGCAGTGCTAAGAGTAGCCGGACCGGGGAGCTGTTTTTT	CSAKSSRTGELFF
NA	TRBJ2-2	TRBV29-1	TRBD2	TGCAGCGTCCAGACTAGCGGGAGAGTCACCGGGGAGCTGTTTTTT	CSVQTSGRVTGELFF